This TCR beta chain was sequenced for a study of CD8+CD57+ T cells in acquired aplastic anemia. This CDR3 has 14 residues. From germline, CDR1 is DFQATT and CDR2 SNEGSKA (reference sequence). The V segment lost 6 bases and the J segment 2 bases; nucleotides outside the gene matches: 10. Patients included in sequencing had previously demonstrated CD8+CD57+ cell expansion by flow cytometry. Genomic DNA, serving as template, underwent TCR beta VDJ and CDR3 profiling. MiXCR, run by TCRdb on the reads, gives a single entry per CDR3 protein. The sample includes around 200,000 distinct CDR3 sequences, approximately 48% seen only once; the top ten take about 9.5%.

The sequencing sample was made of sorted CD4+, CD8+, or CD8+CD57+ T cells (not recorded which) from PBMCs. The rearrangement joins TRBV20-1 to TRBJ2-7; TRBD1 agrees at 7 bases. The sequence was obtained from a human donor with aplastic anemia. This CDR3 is CSATLQGRTYEQYF. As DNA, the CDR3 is TGCAGTGCCACTTTACAGGGGCGAACCTACGAGCAGTACTTC.